These 22 T cell receptor beta chains originate from one sample sequenced in a study of T-cell reconstitution after alpha-beta-depleted transplantation in children. For TCRbeta, the library was prepared with unique molecular identifiers. TCRdb used MiXCR to reprocess the PCR reads, holding one entry per CDR3 protein. The sample lists hundreds of thousands of distinct CDR3 sequences, roughly 23% occurring once. The sequencing here drew on PBMCs, mostly from graft donor cells, taken 360 days after TCRalphabeta/CD19-depleted stem cell transplant. The receptor set was obtained from a boy under two years old who had a stem cell transplant for acute myeloid leukemia, so the T cells may come from the graft donor.

This clonotype was found a few times. The V and J genes are TRBV10-1 and TRBJ2-1, with TRBD1 matching 8 bases. The V gene's germline CDR1 is WNHNN and CDR2 SYGVQD (reference sequence). The CDR3 has 15 residues. V trimming: 3 bases; J trimming: 7 bases; junction bases outside the gene matches: 8. This CDR3 reads CASSDWAGGANEQFF. The CDR3 coding sequence is TGCGCCAGCAGTGATTGGGCAGGGGGCGCGAATGAGCAGTTCTTC.

Ten or more counts support this clonotype. The chain links TRBV27 to TRBJ2-5; no clear D gene. Trimming took 6 bases from V and 0 from J, leaving 11 bases between them. Germline V lookup: CDR1 MNHEY, CDR2 SMNVEV (reference sequence). CDR3 size: 14 residues. CDR3 nucleotides: TGTGCCAGCAGCTGGGCCCGGGACCAAGAGACCCAGTACTTC. It yields the protein CASSWARDQETQYF.

This clonotype was observed at least ten times. The genes are TRBV7-8 and TRBJ2-5, with D possibly being TRBD2 (6 bases). CDR1 SGHVS and CDR2 FQNEAQ come from the germline V gene. This CDR3 comprises 16 residues. Trimming pared 1 base from V and 1 base from J, leaving 13 bases between. The CDR3 bases are TGTGCCAGCAGCTTAGGGGGGGTAGGCTTCCAAGAGACCCAGTACTTC. Translating gives CASSLGGVGFQETQYF. Full variable domain (rest looked up from reference TRBV7-8 and TRBJ2-5): GAGVSQSPRYKVAKRGQDVALRCDPISGHVSLFWYQQALGQGPEFLTYFQNEAQLDKSGLPSDRFFAERPEGSVSTLKIQRTQQEDSAVYLCASSLGGVGFQETQYFGPGTRLLVL.

This clonotype was recorded many times. The rearrangement links TRBV6-6 to TRBJ1-2; D is undetermined. The V gene lost 0 bases and the J gene lost 5 bases, with 7 bases spanning the gap. Germline lookup yields CDR1 MNHNY and CDR2 SVGAGI (reference sequence). There are 13 residues in the CDR3. CDR3 protein: CASSYSEAYGYTF. In DNA, the CDR3 is TGTGCCAGCAGTTACTCGGAGGCGTATGGCTACACCTTC.

The gene calls are TRBV2 and TRBJ2-3; no clear D. V was pared by 4 bases and J by 4 bases, with 9 bases between. The CDR3 extends over 13 amino acids. Germline loops: CDR1 SNHLY, CDR2 FYNNEI. The CDR3 region is CASSVNNADTQYF. The CDR3 DNA reads as TGTGCCAGCAGTGTGAATAACGCAGATACGCAGTATTTT.

This clonotype was found many times. The V call is TRBV7-4, the J call TRBJ2-7; TRBD1 matches at 8 bases. Trimming took 5 bases from V and 3 from J; bases not matched to a gene: 3. CDR1 and CDR2 from the germline V gene are SGHVT and SQSDAQ. This CDR3 region has 13 residues. The CDR3 reads CASSRGQDYEQYV. In DNA form, the CDR3 reads TGTGCCAGCAGCAGGGGACAGGACTACGAGCAGTACGTC.

In this sample, this clonotype turned up many times. The chain employs TRBV12-3 or TRBV12-4 and TRBJ2-1; 8 positions match TRBD2. CDR3 length: 13 residues. V trimming: 5 bases; J trimming: 14 bases; junction bases outside the gene matches: 11. The CDR3 here is CASSIFGTRQEFF. For the CDR3, the DNA is TGTGCCAGCAGTATATTTGGGACTAGACAGGAGTTCTTC.

The chain employs TRBV20-1 and TRBJ1-2, with D unresolved. The CDR3 runs 13 residues. V dropped 0 bases and J dropped 4 bases, with 9 bases sitting between them. In germline, CDR1 is DFQATT, CDR2 SNEGSKA (reference sequence). CDR3 region: CSARDKGRYGYTF. The CDR3 bases are TGCAGTGCTAGAGATAAGGGCCGCTATGGCTACACCTTC.

The CDR3 loop reads CSARGNSGNTIYF. For the CDR3, the DNA is TGCAGTGCGCGGGGTAACTCTGGAAACACCATATATTTT. This rearrangement joins TRBV20-1 to TRBJ1-3, with D uncertain. The germline V gene has CDR1 DFQATT and CDR2 SNEGSKA (reference sequence). V lost 6 bases and J lost 0, with 9 bases in between. The CDR3 totals 13 residues.

This clonotype was observed many times. The chain links TRBV20-1 to TRBJ2-7; TRBD1 or TRBD2 may be the D gene (6 bases each). Germline V lookup: CDR1 DFQATT, CDR2 SNEGSKA (reference sequence). Trimming cost V 2 bases and J 7 bases, with 21 bases left between them. The CDR3 is made up of 15 amino acids. CDR3 bases: TGCAGTGCTAGAAGGGGGGCTAGCCAAGTTCAGGAGCAGTACTTC. Translation gives CSARRGASQVQEQYF.

The V and J genes are TRBV28 and TRBJ1-6; tentative D call: TRBD1 (5 bases). The CDR3 length is 15 residues. The V gene's germline CDR1 is MDHEN and CDR2 SYDVKM. The germline V and J ends were trimmed by 2 bases and 9 bases, with 14 bases remaining between them. CDR3 DNA sequence: TGTGCCAGCAGTTTACTCCAGGGAATCGGTTCACCCCTCCACTTT. Its translation: CASSLLQGIGSPLHF.

The chain links TRBV5-7 to TRBJ2-6, with D uncertain. TRBV5-7 is placed among ORFs of uncertain function. V dropped 1 base and J dropped 10 bases, with 15 bases sitting between them. The CDR3 consists of 15 residues. The chain's CDR3 is CASSLMGSQRNVLTF. CDR3 DNA sequence: TGTGCCAGCAGCTTGATGGGCAGCCAAAGAAACGTCCTGACTTTC.

The V gene is TRBV6-1, the J gene TRBJ1-1; TRBD1 is a possible D gene (6 bases). V shed 6 bases and J shed 5 bases, with 13 bases lying between them. Germline values: CDR1 MNHNS, CDR2 SASEGT. The CDR3 has 13 amino acids. The CDR3 DNA reads TGTGCCAGCAGCAAACAGGGTTCAACTGAAGCTTTCTTT. This codes for CASSKQGSTEAFF.

The chain recombines TRBV7-2 with TRBJ2-1, with D perhaps assigned TRBD1 or TRBD2 (5 bases each). Germline lookup yields CDR1 SGHTA and CDR2 FQGNSA. The V gene lost 4 bases and the J gene lost 8 bases, with 18 bases spanning the gap. The length of the CDR3 is 15 residues. The CDR3 DNA reads TGTGCCAGCAGCTGGGCACACACCGGGGCCGATGAGCAGTTCTTC. Protein: CASSWAHTGADEQFF. Combining the CDR3 with reference TRBV7-2 and TRBJ2-1 gives the whole variable domain GAGVSQSPSNKVTEKGKDVELRCDPISGHTALYWYRQSLGQGLEFLIYFQGNSAPDKSGLPSDRFSAERTGGSVSTLTIQRTQQEDSAVYLCASSWAHTGADEQFFGPGTRLTVL.

The sample holds a few counts of this clonotype. This sequence joins TRBV29-1 and TRBJ1-5, with D perhaps matching TRBD1 (5 bases). Trimming removed 6 bases at V and 4 bases at J, with 13 bases between. The CDR3 sequence is 13 residues long. The germline V gene has CDR1 SQVTM and CDR2 ANQGSEA. CDR3 sequence (DNA): TGCAGCGTCGGCATGGGGGAGAATCAGCCCCAGCATTTT. Translating it yields CSVGMGENQPQHF.

The rearrangement joins TRBV12-3 or TRBV12-4 to TRBJ2-2; D is ambiguous. The CDR3 loop spans 13 amino acids. The germline V and J ends were trimmed by 3 bases and 4 bases, with 6 bases remaining between them. CDR3 loop: CASSFEATGELFF. CDR3 bases: TGTGCCAGCAGTTTTGAGGCCACCGGGGAGCTGTTTTTT.

This clonotype was picked up many times. The genes are TRBV27 and TRBJ2-5; 8 bases map to TRBD2. This CDR3 has 14 amino acids. V lost 5 bases, J lost 5 bases, and 7 bases stayed unmatched. Per the germline V gene, CDR1 is MNHEY and CDR2 is SMNVEV (reference sequence). The CDR3 region is CASSPRTSRETQYF. CDR3 DNA: TGTGCCAGCAGTCCTAGGACTAGCCGGGAGACCCAGTACTTC.

The sample holds many counts of this clonotype. This chain joins TRBV9 and TRBJ2-2; weak D call: TRBD1 (6 bases). With 3 bases removed from V and 3 bases from J, the gap between germline ends came to 27 bases. Germline V gene data show CDR1 as SGDLS and CDR2 as YYNGEE. CDR3 length equals 20 residues. This chain's CDR3 is CASSATGTTLLGLDTGELFF. CDR3 in DNA: TGTGCCAGCAGCGCGACCGGGACAACTTTACTAGGGTTGGACACCGGGGAGCTGTTTTTT. Full variable domain (outside the CDR3, taken from reference TRBV9 and TRBJ2-2): DSGVTQTPKHLITATGQRVTLRCSPRSGDLSVYWYQQSLDQGLQFLIQYYNGEERAKGNILERFSAQQFPDLHSELNLSSLELGDSALYFCASSATGTTLLGLDTGELFFGEGSRLTVL.

This clonotype was counted only a few times. CDR3 protein: CASRGWSATGELFF. The CDR3 DNA is TGTGCCAGCAGGGGTTGGAGCGCCACCGGGGAGCTGTTTTTT. The chain is built from TRBV27 and TRBJ2-2; D not certain. CDR1 is MNHEY and CDR2 is SMNVEV in the germline V gene (reference sequence). CDR3 size: 14 residues. V lost 6 bases and J 4 bases, leaving 12 bases between the germline ends.

This clonotype was found a few times. This chain uses TRBV10-3 with TRBJ2-7, with 9 bases lining up with TRBD1. V lost 7 bases to trimming and J lost 5 bases; unmatched junction nucleotides: 9. This CDR3 has 14 amino acids. Germline V gene sequence: CDR1 ENHRY, CDR2 SYGVKD. DNA of the CDR3: TGTGCCATCAATCCGGGACAGGGTTCCAACGAGCAGTACTTC. Its protein product is CAINPGQGSNEQYF.

This clonotype was counted only a few times. This rearrangement joins TRBV14 to TRBJ2-1, with 11 nucleotides matching TRBD2. The J segment lost 1 base and the V segment lost 3 bases, leaving 5 bases of the junction unmatched. This CDR3 has 17 residues. Germline V gene lookup returns CDR1 SGHDN and CDR2 FVKESK. CDR3 residues: CASSHPGLAESYNEQFF. As DNA, the CDR3 is TGTGCCAGCAGCCACCCGGGACTAGCGGAGTCCTACAATGAGCAGTTCTTC.

This clonotype has just a few counts. The chain links TRBV29-1 to TRBJ1-4; no reliable D call. The CDR3 covers 14 residues. In germline, CDR1 is SQVTM, CDR2 ANQGSEA. V was cut by 3 bases and J by 4 bases, with 12 bases left in between. The CDR3 DNA is TGCAGCGTTGATCCTGACGGACTTAATGAAAAACTGTTTTTT. Translated: CSVDPDGLNEKLFF.